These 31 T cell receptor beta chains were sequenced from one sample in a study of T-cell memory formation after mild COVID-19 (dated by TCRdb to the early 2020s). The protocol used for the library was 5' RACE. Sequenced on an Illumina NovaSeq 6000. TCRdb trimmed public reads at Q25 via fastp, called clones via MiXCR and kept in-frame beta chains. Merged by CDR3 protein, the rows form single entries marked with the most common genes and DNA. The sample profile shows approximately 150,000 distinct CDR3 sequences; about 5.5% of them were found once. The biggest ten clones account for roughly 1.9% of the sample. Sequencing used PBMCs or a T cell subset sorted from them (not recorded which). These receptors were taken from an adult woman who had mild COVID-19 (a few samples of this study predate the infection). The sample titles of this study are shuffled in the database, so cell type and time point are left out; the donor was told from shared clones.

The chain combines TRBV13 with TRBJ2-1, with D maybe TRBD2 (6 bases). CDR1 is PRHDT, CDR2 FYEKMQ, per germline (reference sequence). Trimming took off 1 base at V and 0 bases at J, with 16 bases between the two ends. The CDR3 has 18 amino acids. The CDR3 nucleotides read TGTGCCAGCAGCTTAGATCCGGGCGGGGCAAGCTCCTACAATGAGCAGTTCTTC. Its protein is CASSLDPGGASSYNEQFF.

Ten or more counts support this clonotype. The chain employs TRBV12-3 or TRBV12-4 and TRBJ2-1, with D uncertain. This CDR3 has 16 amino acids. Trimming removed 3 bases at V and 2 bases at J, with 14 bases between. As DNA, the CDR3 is TGTGCCAGCAGTTTTTGGCGCGCAGCTACCTACAATGAGCAGTTCTTC. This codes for CASSFWRAATYNEQFF.

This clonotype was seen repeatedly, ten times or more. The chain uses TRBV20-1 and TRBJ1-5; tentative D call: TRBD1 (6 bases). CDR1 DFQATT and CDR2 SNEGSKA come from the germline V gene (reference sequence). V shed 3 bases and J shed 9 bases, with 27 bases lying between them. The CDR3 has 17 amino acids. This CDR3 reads CSASPRDKWLRNRPQHF. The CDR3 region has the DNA TGCAGTGCTAGTCCCAGGGACAAGTGGCTTCGAAACCGGCCCCAGCATTTT.

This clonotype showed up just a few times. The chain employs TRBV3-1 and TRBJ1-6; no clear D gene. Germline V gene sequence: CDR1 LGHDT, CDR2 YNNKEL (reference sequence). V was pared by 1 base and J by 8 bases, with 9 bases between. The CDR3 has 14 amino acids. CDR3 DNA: TGTGCCAGCAGCCAAGGCGTACGGGATTCACCCCTCCACTTT. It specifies CASSQGVRDSPLHF.

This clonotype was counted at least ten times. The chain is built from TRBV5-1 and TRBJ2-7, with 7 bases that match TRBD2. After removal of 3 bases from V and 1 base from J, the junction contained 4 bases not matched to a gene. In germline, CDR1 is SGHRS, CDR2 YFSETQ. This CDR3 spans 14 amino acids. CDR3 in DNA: TGCGCCAGCAGCTCGGGTAGCGGGTCCTACGAGCAGTACTTC. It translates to CASSSGSGSYEQYF. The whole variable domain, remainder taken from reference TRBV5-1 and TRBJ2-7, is KAGVTQTPRYLIKTRGQQVTLSCSPISGHRSVSWYQQTPGQGLQFLFEYFSETQRNKGNFPGRFSGRQFSNSRSEMNVSTLELGDSALYLCASSSGSGSYEQYFGPGTRLTVT.

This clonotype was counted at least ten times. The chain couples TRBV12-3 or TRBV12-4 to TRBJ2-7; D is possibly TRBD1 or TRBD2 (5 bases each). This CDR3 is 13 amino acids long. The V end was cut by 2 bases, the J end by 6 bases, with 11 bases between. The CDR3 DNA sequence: TGTGCCAGCAGTTTATTGAGGGGCTTCGAGCAGTACTTC. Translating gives CASSLLRGFEQYF.

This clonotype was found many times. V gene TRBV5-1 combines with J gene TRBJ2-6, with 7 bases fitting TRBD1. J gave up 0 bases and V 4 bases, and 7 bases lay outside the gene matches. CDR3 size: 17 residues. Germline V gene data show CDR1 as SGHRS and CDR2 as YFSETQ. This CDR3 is CASSPGQLISGANVLTF. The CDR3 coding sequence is TGCGCCAGCAGCCCGGGACAGCTTATCTCTGGGGCCAACGTCCTGACTTTC.

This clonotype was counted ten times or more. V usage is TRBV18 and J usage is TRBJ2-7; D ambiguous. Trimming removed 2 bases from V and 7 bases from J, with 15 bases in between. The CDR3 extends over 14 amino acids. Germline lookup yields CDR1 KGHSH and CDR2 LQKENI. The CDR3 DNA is TGTGCCAGCTCACCATTTGCCCTATCGGAGGAGCAGTACTTC. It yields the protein CASSPFALSEEQYF. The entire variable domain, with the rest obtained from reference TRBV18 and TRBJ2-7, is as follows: NAGVMQNPRHLVRRRGQEARLRCSPMKGHSHVYWYRQLPEEGLKFMVYLQKENIIDESGMPKERFSAEFPKEGPSILRIQQVVRGDSAAYFCASSPFALSEEQYFGPGTRLTVT.

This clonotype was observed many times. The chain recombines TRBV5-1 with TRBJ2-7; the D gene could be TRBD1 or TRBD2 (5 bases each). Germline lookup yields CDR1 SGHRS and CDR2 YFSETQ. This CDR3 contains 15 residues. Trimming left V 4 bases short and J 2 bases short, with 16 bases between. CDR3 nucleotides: TGCGCCAGCAGCCCGCTGTGGGGGATAGCCTACGAGCAGTACTTC. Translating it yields CASSPLWGIAYEQYF.

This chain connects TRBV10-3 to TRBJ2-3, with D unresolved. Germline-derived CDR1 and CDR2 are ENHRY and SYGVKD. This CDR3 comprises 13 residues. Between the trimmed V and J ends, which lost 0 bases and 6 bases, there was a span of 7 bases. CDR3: CAISESKEDTQYF. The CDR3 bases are TGTGCCATCAGTGAGTCGAAGGAGGATACGCAGTATTTT.

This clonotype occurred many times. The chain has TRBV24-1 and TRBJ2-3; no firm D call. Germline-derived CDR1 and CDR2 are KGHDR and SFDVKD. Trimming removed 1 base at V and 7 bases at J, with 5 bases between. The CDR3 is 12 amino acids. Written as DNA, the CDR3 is TGTGCCACCAGTGATTTTCTGAATACGCAGTATTTT. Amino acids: CATSDFLNTQYF.

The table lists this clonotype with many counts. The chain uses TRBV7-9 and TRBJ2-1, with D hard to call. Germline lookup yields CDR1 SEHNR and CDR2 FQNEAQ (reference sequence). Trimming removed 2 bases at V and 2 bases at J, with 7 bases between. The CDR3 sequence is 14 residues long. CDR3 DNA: TGTGCCAGCAGCTTACTTGAGACCTACAATGAGCAGTTCTTC. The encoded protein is CASSLLETYNEQFF.

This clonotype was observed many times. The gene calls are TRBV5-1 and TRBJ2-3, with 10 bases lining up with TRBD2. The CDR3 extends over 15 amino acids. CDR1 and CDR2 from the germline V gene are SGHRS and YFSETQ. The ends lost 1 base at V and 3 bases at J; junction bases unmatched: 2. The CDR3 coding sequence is TGCGCCAGCAGCTTGTTAGCGGGGGGTACAGATACGCAGTATTTT. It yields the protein CASSLLAGGTDTQYF. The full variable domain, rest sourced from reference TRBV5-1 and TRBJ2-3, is KAGVTQTPRYLIKTRGQQVTLSCSPISGHRSVSWYQQTPGQGLQFLFEYFSETQRNKGNFPGRFSGRQFSNSRSEMNVSTLELGDSALYLCASSLLAGGTDTQYFGPGTRLTVL.

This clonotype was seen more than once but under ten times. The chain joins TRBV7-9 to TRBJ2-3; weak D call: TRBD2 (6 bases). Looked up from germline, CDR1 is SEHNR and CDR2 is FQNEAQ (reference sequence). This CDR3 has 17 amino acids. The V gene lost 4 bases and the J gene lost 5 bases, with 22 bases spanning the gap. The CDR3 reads CASSSYGAGRDQDTQYF. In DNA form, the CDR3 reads TGTGCCAGCAGCTCATACGGGGCGGGGCGAGATCAAGATACGCAGTATTTT. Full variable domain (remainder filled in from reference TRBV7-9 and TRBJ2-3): DTGVSQNPRHKITKRGQNVTFRCDPISEHNRLYWYRQTLGQGPEFLTYFQNEAQLEKSRLLSDRFSAERPKGSFSTLEIQRTEQGDSAMYLCASSSYGAGRDQDTQYFGPGTRLTVL.

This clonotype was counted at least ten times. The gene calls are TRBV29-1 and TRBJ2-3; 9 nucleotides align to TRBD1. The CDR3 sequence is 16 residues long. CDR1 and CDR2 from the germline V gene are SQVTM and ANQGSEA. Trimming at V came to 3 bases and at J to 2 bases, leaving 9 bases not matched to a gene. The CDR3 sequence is CSVDPGQGEVTDTQYF. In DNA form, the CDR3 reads TGCAGCGTTGACCCGGGACAGGGCGAGGTCACAGATACGCAGTATTTT.

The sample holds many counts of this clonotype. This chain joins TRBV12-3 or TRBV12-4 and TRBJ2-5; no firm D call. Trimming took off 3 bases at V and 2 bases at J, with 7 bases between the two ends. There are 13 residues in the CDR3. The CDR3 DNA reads TGTGCCAGCAGTTTCTCAGATCAAGAGACCCAGTACTTC. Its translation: CASSFSDQETQYF.

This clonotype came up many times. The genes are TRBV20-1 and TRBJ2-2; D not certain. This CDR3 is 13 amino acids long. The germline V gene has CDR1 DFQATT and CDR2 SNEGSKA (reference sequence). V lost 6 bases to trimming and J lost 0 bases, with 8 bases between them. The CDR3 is CSAITANTGELFF. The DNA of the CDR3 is TGCAGTGCCATAACTGCGAACACCGGGGAGCTGTTTTTT.

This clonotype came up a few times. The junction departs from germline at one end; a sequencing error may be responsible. The CDR3 DNA reads TGTGCCAGCAGCTTAGTCGAACTAGCGGGAGGCTCTTGG. The encoded protein is CASSLVELAGGSW. This chain uses TRBV7-9 with TRBJ2-3; 12 bases map to TRBD2. This CDR3 has 13 amino acids. Germline CDR1 SEHNR, CDR2 FQNEAQ (reference sequence).

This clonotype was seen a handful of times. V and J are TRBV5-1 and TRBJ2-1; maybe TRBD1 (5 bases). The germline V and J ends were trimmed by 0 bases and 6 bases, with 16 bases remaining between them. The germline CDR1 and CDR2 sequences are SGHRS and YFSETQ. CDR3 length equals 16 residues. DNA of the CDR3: TGCGCCAGCAGCTTGGGACAGTCGGCTTTGGGCAATGAGCAGTTCTTC. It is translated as CASSLGQSALGNEQFF.

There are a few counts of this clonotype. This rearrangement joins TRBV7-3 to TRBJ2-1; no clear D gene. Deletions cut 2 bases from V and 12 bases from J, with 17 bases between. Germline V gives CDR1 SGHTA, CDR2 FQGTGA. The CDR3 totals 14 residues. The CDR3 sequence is CASSLDPGPLPQFF. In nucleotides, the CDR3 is TGTGCCAGCAGCTTAGACCCAGGACCACTCCCGCAGTTCTTC.

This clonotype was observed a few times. The CDR3 here is CASSFRILAYEQYF. CDR3 coding DNA: TGTGCCAGCAGTTTTCGAATACTAGCTTACGAGCAGTACTTC. The V gene is TRBV12-3 or TRBV12-4, the J gene TRBJ2-7; D is possibly TRBD2 (6 bases). The length of the CDR3 is 14 residues. V was cut by 3 bases and J by 4 bases, with 13 bases left in between.

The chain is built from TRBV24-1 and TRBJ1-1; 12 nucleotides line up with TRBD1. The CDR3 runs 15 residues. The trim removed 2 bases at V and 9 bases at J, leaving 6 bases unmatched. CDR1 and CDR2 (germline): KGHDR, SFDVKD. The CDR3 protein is CATSDSGQGALKAFF. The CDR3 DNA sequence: TGTGCCACCAGTGATTCGGGACAGGGGGCCCTCAAAGCTTTCTTT.

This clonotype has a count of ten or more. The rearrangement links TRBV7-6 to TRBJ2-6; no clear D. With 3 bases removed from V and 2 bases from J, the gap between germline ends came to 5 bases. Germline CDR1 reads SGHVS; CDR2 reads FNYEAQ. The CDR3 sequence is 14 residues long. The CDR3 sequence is CASSLVAGANVLTF. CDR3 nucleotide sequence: TGTGCCAGCAGCTTGGTGGCTGGGGCCAACGTCCTGACTTTC.

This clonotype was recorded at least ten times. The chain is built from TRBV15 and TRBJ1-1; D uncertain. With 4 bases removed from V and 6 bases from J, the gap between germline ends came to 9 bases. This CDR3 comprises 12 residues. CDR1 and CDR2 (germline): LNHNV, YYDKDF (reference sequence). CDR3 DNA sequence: TGTGCCACCAGCAACGAGAATGCTGAAGCTTTCTTT. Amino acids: CATSNENAEAFF. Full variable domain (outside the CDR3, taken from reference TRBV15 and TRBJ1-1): DAMVIQNPRYQVTQFGKPVTLSCSQTLNHNVMYWYQQKSSQAPKLLFHYYDKDFNNEADTPDNFQSRRPNTSFCFLDIRSPGLGDTAMYLCATSNENAEAFFGQGTRLTVV.

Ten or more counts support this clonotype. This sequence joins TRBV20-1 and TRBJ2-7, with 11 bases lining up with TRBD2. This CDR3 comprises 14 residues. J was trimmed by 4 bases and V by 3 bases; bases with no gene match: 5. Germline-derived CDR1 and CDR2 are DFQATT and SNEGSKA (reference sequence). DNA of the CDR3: TGCAGTGCTAGGCCTAGCGGGAGGACTTACGAGCAGTACTTC. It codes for CSARPSGRTYEQYF.

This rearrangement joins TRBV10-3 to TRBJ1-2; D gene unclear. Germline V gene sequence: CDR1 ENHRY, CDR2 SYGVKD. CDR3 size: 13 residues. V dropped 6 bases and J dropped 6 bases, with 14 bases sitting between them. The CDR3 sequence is CAISDPSVDGYTF. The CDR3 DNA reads TGTGCCATCAGCGACCCGAGCGTGGATGGCTACACCTTC.

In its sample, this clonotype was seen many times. In DNA form, the CDR3 reads TGCGCCAGCAGCCAACAGACAGGGTCTGGGGCCAACGTCCTGACTTTC. Residues: CASSQQTGSGANVLTF. V gene TRBV4-3 combines with J gene TRBJ2-6, with 7 bases fitting TRBD1. CDR3 length: 16 amino acids. After removal of 2 bases from V and 1 base from J, the junction contained 2 bases not matched to a gene. Germline V gene sequence: CDR1 LGHNA, CDR2 YSLEER.

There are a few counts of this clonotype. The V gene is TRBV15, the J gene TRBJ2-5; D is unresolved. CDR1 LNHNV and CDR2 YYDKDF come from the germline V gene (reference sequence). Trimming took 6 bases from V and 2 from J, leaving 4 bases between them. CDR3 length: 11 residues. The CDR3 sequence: CATSKQETQYF. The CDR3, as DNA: TGTGCCACCAGTAAACAAGAGACCCAGTACTTC. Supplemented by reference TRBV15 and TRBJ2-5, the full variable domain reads DAMVIQNPRYQVTQFGKPVTLSCSQTLNHNVMYWYQQKSSQAPKLLFHYYDKDFNNEADTPDNFQSRRPNTSFCFLDIRSPGLGDTAMYLCATSKQETQYFGPGTRLLVL.

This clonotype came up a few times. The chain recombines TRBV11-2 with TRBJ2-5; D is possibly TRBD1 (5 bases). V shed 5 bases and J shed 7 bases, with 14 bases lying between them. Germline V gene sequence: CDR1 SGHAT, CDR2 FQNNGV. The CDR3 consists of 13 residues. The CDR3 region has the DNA TGTGCCAGCAGCAAAGGGGATCGCGGGACCCAGTACTTC. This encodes CASSKGDRGTQYF.

The CDR3 sequence is CASSLNGRGDNEQFF. Here the CDR3 DNA reads TGCGCCAGCAGTCTCAACGGTCGGGGGGACAATGAGCAGTTCTTC. The rearrangement uses TRBV23-1 and TRBJ2-1; 7 bases are shared with TRBD2. TRBV23-1 is an open reading frame whose function is uncertain. This CDR3 is built from 15 residues. V trimming: 4 bases; J trimming: 5 bases; junction bases outside the gene matches: 8.

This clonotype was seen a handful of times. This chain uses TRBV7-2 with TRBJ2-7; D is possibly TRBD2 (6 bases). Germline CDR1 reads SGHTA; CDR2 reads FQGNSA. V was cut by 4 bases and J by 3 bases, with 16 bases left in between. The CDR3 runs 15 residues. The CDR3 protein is CASSSNGGAYYEQYF. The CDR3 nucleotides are TGTGCCAGCAGCTCGAACGGAGGGGCGTACTACGAGCAGTACTTC.